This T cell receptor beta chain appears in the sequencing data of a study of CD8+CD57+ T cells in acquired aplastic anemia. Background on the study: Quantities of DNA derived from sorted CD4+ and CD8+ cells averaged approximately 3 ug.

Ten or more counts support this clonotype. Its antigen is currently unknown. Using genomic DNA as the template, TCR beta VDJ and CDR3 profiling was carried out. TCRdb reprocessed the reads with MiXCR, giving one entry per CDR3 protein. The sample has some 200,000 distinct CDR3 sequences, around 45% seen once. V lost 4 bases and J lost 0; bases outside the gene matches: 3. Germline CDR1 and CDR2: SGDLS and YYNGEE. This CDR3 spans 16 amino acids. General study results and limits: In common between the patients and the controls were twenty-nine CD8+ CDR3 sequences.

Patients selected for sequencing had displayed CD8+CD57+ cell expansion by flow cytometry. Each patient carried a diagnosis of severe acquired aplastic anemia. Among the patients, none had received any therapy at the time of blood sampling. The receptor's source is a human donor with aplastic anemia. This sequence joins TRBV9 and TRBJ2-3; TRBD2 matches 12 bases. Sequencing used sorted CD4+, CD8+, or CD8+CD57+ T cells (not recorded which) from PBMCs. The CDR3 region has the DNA TGTGCCAGCAGCCGGGGACTAGCGGGTAGCACAGATACGCAGTATTTT. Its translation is CASSRGLAGSTDTQYF.